This paragraph covers one TCR beta chain sequence. Antigen unknown. The data were taken from a study of T cell clones after liver transplantation. Study information: Samples came pre-transplant, pre-randomization before withdrawal, and post-randomization after withdrawal ended.

Trimming took off 8 bases at V and 3 bases at J, with 10 bases between the two ends. This CDR3 has 12 residues. Germline lookup yields CDR1 MNHEY and CDR2 SVGAGI. Regarding the study as a whole: The donor-reactive repertoire was only partly measurable in a couple of subjects, lacking donor cells. Compared with third party-reactive sequences, donor-reactive ones declined more, independent of withdrawal success.

Clones were sequenced by immunoSEQ multiplex PCR, and TCRdb holds only the in-frame ones, with some missing. This table has roughly 120,000 clones, approximately 90% appearing once. The gene calls are TRBV6-5 and TRBJ1-2; the D gene is possibly TRBD1 (5 bases). This TCR came from a human patient who received a liver transplant. Some T cells may be transferred from the graft donor. The source material was CD4+ T cells from blood, sampled 12 months after liver transplant. CDR3 coding DNA: TGTGCCAGCCGGGGGGACGACTATGGCTACACCTTC. This encodes CASRGDDYGYTF.